These 21 T cell receptor beta chains were sequenced from one sample in a study of CD8 T cells in Susac syndrome (dated by TCRdb to 2018 to 2020). The library was obtained by the immunoSEQ multiplex PCR assay. RNA was extracted using the RNeasy kit, and about 0.5 to 1 ug of the RNA was reverse transcribed with random hexamers. TCRdb reprocessed the public reads (quality trimming at Q25 with fastp, clone calling with MiXCR) and kept in-frame beta chains. Every entry covers one CDR3 protein and lists the most common genes and DNA from its rows. In this sample the table shows 200,000 to 300,000 distinct CDR3 sequences, almost 97% of which occur a single time. Clones ranked in the top ten supply around 0.093% of the sample. Sequenced sample: CD4+ T cells from PBMCs. All receptors derive from a human donor with Susac syndrome.

The rearrangement uses TRBV25-1 and TRBJ1-4; a weak D match, TRBD1 (5 bases). Germline V gene lookup returns CDR1 MGHDK and CDR2 SYGVNS. This CDR3 region has 14 residues. Trimming removed 7 bases at V and 8 bases at J, with 17 bases between. In DNA, the CDR3 is TGTGCCAGCACCGCGGTCCAGGGTCGAGAAAAACTGTTTTTT. It codes for CASTAVQGREKLFF.

This chain joins TRBV27 and TRBJ2-1; TRBD2 agrees at 11 bases. J was trimmed by 1 base and V by 8 bases; bases with no gene match: 10. Germline V gene lookup returns CDR1 MNHEY and CDR2 SMNVEV (reference sequence). The CDR3 is made up of 17 amino acids. CDR3 DNA sequence: TGTGCCAGCGTCCCCCGTAGCGGGAGGGGATCCTACAATGAGCAGTTCTTC. Protein sequence: CASVPRSGRGSYNEQFF.

The V and J genes are TRBV5-1 and TRBJ2-7; D might be TRBD1 (5 bases). In germline, CDR1 is SGHRS, CDR2 YFSETQ. V was shortened by 2 bases and J by 2 bases, with 14 bases between the two germline ends. The CDR3 is 15 amino acids. The CDR3 loop is CASSFGVQGAYEQYF. CDR3 sequence (DNA): TGCGCCAGCAGCTTTGGGGTCCAGGGCGCCTACGAGCAGTACTTC. Together with reference TRBV5-1 and TRBJ2-7, the CDR3 gives the full variable domain: KAGVTQTPRYLIKTRGQQVTLSCSPISGHRSVSWYQQTPGQGLQFLFEYFSETQRNKGNFPGRFSGRQFSNSRSEMNVSTLELGDSALYLCASSFGVQGAYEQYFGPGTRLTVT.

The chain is built from TRBV15 and TRBJ1-2; 7 bases agree with TRBD1. Germline V CDR1 and CDR2: LNHNV, YYDKDF (reference sequence). There are 14 residues in the CDR3. V lost 2 bases and J lost 3; bases outside the gene matches: 3. This CDR3 is CATSRIDRDYGYTF. In nucleotides, the CDR3 is TGTGCCACCAGCAGAATTGACAGGGACTATGGCTACACCTTC.

This chain uses TRBV6-2 or TRBV6-3 with TRBJ2-1; D remains unclear. The germline CDR1 and CDR2 sequences are MNHEY and SVGEGT. This CDR3 has 12 residues. V gave up 2 bases and J gave up 6 bases, with 5 bases separating them. In DNA, the CDR3 is TGTGCCAGCAGTTACCTCAGCAATGAGCAGTTCTTC. Its protein product is CASSYLSNEQFF.

Regarding this clonotype: One junction end does not reproduce the germline sequence, and a read error may be involved. The chain is built from TRBV7-7 and TRBJ2-1; no clear D gene. Germline CDR1 is SSHAT and CDR2 is FNYEAQ (reference sequence). The CDR3 contains 13 residues. This CDR3 is CASSLGRNNEQFF. DNA of the CDR3: TGTGCTAGCAGCTTAGGGCGGAACAATGAGCAGTTCTTC. The entire variable domain, with the rest obtained from reference TRBV7-7 and TRBJ2-1, is as follows: GAGVSQSPRYKVTKRGQDVTLRCDPISSHATLYWYQQALGQGPEFLTYFNYEAQPDKSGLPSDRFSAERPEGSISTLTIQRTEQRDSAMYRCASSLGRNNEQFFGPGTRLTVL.

V and J are TRBV19 and TRBJ1-1; D unclear. The CDR3 contains 14 residues. CDR1 LNHDA and CDR2 SQIVND come from the germline V gene (reference sequence). Trimming cost V 3 bases and J 1 base, with 9 bases left between them. The CDR3 sequence is CASSISQRNTEAFF. As DNA, the CDR3 is TGTGCCAGTAGTATTTCACAGAGGAACACTGAAGCTTTCTTT.

The gene calls are TRBV29-1 and TRBJ2-5; 9 nucleotides line up with TRBD1. CDR1 SQVTM and CDR2 ANQGSEA come from the germline V gene. The CDR3 spans 13 residues. With 6 bases clipped from V and 3 bases from J, the junction kept 5 bases outside the gene matches. DNA for the CDR3: TGCAGCGTAGGCGGACAGGGGAAAGAGACCCAGTACTTC. This gives the protein CSVGGQGKETQYF. The full variable domain, in which reference TRBV29-1 and TRBJ2-5 provide the parts outside the CDR3, is SAVISQKPSRDICQRGTSLTIQCQVDSQVTMMFWYRQQPGQSLTLIATANQGSEATYESGFVIDKFPISRPNLTFSTLTVSNMSPEDSSIYLCSVGGQGKETQYFGPGTRLLVL.

This sequence joins TRBV21-1 and TRBJ2-5; TRBD1 is the table's D call, not checked against the DNA. TRBV21-1 is described as a pseudogene. The CDR3 loop spans 13 amino acids. In nucleotides, the CDR3 is TGTGCCAGCAAGGACGGAAGGGGAGAGACCCAGTACTTC. Translation gives CASKDGRGETQYF.

The rearrangement joins TRBV20-1 to TRBJ2-1; D unresolved. CDR3 size: 11 residues. Germline V lookup: CDR1 DFQATT, CDR2 SNEGSKA (reference sequence). V gave up 6 bases and J gave up 8 bases, with 11 bases separating them. This CDR3 is CSAGGHDEQFF. CDR3 coding DNA: TGCAGTGCCGGCGGTCACGATGAGCAGTTCTTC.

This clonotype was seen a handful of times. V gene TRBV29-1 combines with J gene TRBJ2-7; no definite D call. Germline V gene lookup returns CDR1 SQVTM and CDR2 ANQGSEA. The CDR3 contains 11 residues. In DNA form, the CDR3 reads TGCAGTGGAACAGCGTCCTACGAGCAGTACTTC. This encodes CSGTASYEQYF.

This clonotype was seen only once. The chain joins TRBV9 to TRBJ2-7; TRBD1 aligns across 7 bases. V was pared by 2 bases and J by 5 bases, with 4 bases of the junction left unmatched. This CDR3 contains 13 residues. Germline V gene lookup returns CDR1 SGDLS and CDR2 YYNGEE. The DNA of the CDR3 is TGTGCCAGCAGCGTTCGACAGGGAGACGAGCAGTACTTC. Translation gives CASSVRQGDEQYF.

This chain links TRBV30 with TRBJ1-2; the match to TRBD1 covers 7 bases. The germline V gene encodes CDR1 GTSNPN and CDR2 SVGIG (reference sequence). The trim removed 2 bases at V and 3 bases at J, leaving 3 bases unmatched. The CDR3 is 13 residues long. The CDR3 loop reads CAWSPGQHYGYTF. The CDR3 DNA is TGTGCCTGGAGTCCGGGACAGCACTATGGCTACACCTTC. Based on the CDR3 plus reference TRBV30 and TRBJ1-2, the full variable domain is SQTIHQWPATLVQPVGSPLSLECTVEGTSNPNLYWYRQAAGRGLQLLFYSVGIGQISSEVPQNLSASRPQDRQFILSSKKLLLSDSGFYLCAWSPGQHYGYTFGSGTRLTVV.

V gene TRBV30 combines with J gene TRBJ1-2; no clear D gene. Germline V lookup: CDR1 GTSNPN, CDR2 SVGIG (reference sequence). The CDR3 contains 14 residues. V gave up 8 bases and J gave up 4 bases, with 20 bases separating them. The CDR3 region has the DNA TGTGCCCAATTGGAGGGAAGATGGGGCTATGGCTACACCTTC. It specifies CAQLEGRWGYGYTF.

The chain recombines TRBV12-3 or TRBV12-4 with TRBJ2-3; D is perhaps TRBD1 (5 bases). CDR3 length: 14 residues. Trimming pared 4 bases from V and 2 bases from J, leaving 10 bases between. The CDR3 DNA is TGTGCCAGCAGTTCATTCAGGGTCACAGATACGCAGTATTTT. Amino acid sequence: CASSSFRVTDTQYF.

The chain is built from TRBV7-9 and TRBJ2-1; 8 nucleotides line up with TRBD2. Losses at the gene ends were 7 bases for V and 8 bases for J; bases not matched to a gene: 16. Germline V gene lookup returns CDR1 SEHNR and CDR2 FQNEAQ (reference sequence). The CDR3 runs 16 residues. The CDR3 reads CASTSRSLAVLDEQFF. CDR3 nucleotide sequence: TGTGCCAGCACCTCTAGGTCACTAGCGGTCCTAGATGAGCAGTTCTTC.

In this sample, this clonotype turned up once. V is TRBV18 and J is TRBJ2-7; a possible D gene is TRBD2 (6 bases). Germline CDR1 reads KGHSH; CDR2 reads LQKENI. The CDR3 extends over 14 amino acids. The germline V and J ends were trimmed by 3 bases and 2 bases, with 11 bases remaining between them. CDR3 coding DNA: TGTGCCAGCTCACCGATGGAGGGGCCCTACGAGCAGTACTTC. As protein: CASSPMEGPYEQYF.

The DNA for the CDR3 is TGTGCCAGCAGCACCCGAGCAGGGGTGGATGGCTACACCTTC. It codes for CASSTRAGVDGYTF. The chain carries TRBV7-3 and TRBJ1-2, with D maybe TRBD1 (6 bases). The length of the CDR3 is 14 residues. CDR1 is SGHTA, CDR2 FQGTGA, per germline. The V and J ends lost 5 bases and 6 bases respectively, with 16 bases between them.

The chain couples TRBV20-1 to TRBJ1-1; D is uncertain. Per germline, CDR1 DFQATT and CDR2 SNEGSKA (reference sequence). Trimming stripped 0 bases from V and 0 bases from J, with 5 bases between. CDR3 size: 13 residues. The CDR3 DNA is TGCAGTGCTAGAGAACAGTTGAACACTGAAGCTTTCTTT. Its translation is CSAREQLNTEAFF.

The genes are TRBV7-9 and TRBJ2-1, with TRBD1 matching over 8 bases. CDR1 is SEHNR and CDR2 is FQNEAQ in the germline V gene (reference sequence). This CDR3 contains 14 residues. V shed 8 bases, J shed 9 bases, and the junction held 12 bases outside the gene matches. The CDR3 nucleotides read TGTGCCAGCCCCCGGACAGGGATAGAGGGTGAGCAGTTCTTC. Protein: CASPRTGIEGEQFF.

The CDR3 protein is CASSPGRREIQVHEQFF. CDR3 DNA sequence: TGCGCCAGCAGCCCGGGACGGCGGGAGATACAGGTCCATGAGCAGTTCTTC. This chain uses TRBV5-1 with TRBJ2-1, with 7 bases fitting TRBD2. The J segment lost 8 bases and the V segment lost 4 bases, leaving 18 bases of the junction unmatched. CDR1 and CDR2 from the germline V gene are SGHRS and YFSETQ. The CDR3 extends over 17 amino acids.